This entry features one T cell receptor (beta chain) sequence. This clonotype has more than one count but fewer than ten. The antigen this receptor binds is unknown. Base qualities are not provided; no much larger clone lies one nucleotide away. These data are taken from a study of early T cells in non-severe SARS-CoV-2 infection (dated by TCRdb to the early 2020s). Looking at the study overall: Because TCR sequencing was done on bulk RNA from unsorted whole blood, the alpha and beta chains could not be paired.

This was a case-control study nested in a cohort of healthcare workers in London, UK, who had nasopharyngeal swab PCR tests and blood samples taken every week. Healthcare workers were recruited during the week of the UK lockdown, between 23 and 31 March 2020, and followed weekly for up to roughly 16 weeks. The library was produced with 5' RACE. The sequencer was a NextSeq 500. In the TCR library protocol, unique molecular identifiers were attached to individual cDNA molecules to correct for PCR bias and sequencing error. TCR alpha and beta chains were both sequenced, and the abundances of alpha and beta sequences in each sample were closely correlated with each other. Per the original workflow: Decombinator V4 was used to perform V gene, J gene and CDR3 annotation of TCR sequences. Expanded TCRs were defined as changing significantly between any two time points under a Poisson model with p below 0.0001. TCR abundances were normalised to the total number of TCRs sequenced per sample and were expressed as counts per million. TRAV1-2 paired with TRAJ12, TRAJ20 or TRAJ33 defined MAIT TCRs, while TRAV10 paired with TRAJ18 defined iNKT TCRs. VDJdb, accessed on 1 November 2021, was searched for TCRs annotated for CMV, EBV and SARS-CoV-2, and TCRs annotated for more than one antigen were excluded. Starting from the raw public reads, TCRdb applied fastp trimming at Q25, assembled clones with MiXCR and retained in-frame beta chains. Rows are combined by CDR3 protein, so each entry shows the most common genes and DNA. TCRdb assigned the V and J calls; the authors' analysis was not used. The sample table records 60,000 to 70,000 distinct CDR3 sequences; 5.9% of these occur just once. The biggest ten clones account for less than 3.5% of the sample.

At the junction V is shortened by 2 bases and J by 4 bases, with 15 bases in between. The CDR3 covers 15 residues, taking in both the cysteine and the phenylalanine. The entry retains the CDR3 DNA only, 45 bases that are in frame from base 1. Sequences MNHEY (CDR1) and SMNVEV (CDR2) are obtained from the germline V gene (reference sequence). Overall study results and their limits: VDJdb matching was skewed toward anti-spike CD8 responses, so virus-specific expansions were likely underestimated and private and CD4 specificities were missed.

Sample: whole blood, taken at baseline. The chain was built from TRBV27 and TRBJ2-7; the best D guess is TRBD2, with 5 bases matching. The receptor comes from an adult who was a healthcare worker with PCR-confirmed SARS-CoV-2 infection or an uninfected control (not recorded which). The CDR3 reads CASSLSPSLPYEQYF. The DNA sequence is as follows: TGTGCCAGCAGTTTAAGTCCTAGCCTTCCTTACGAGCAGTACTTC.